The clone carrying this T cell receptor (beta chain) was detected only a few times. Its antigen remains unknown. This sample stems from a study of CD8 T cells in ankylosing spondylitis. Broader study findings: Matched synovial fluid from ankylosing spondylitis patients was reported to be enriched for disease-linked clones. A motif of 8 or 9 highly homologous TCR beta variants was seen as apparently characteristic of ankylosing spondylitis blood. Disease-linked clones bore a CD8+ phenotype and were relatively rare in peripheral blood.

A single record per CDR3 protein comes from TCRdb applying MiXCR to the 5' RACE reads. The sample lists over 600,000 distinct CDR3 sequences; roughly 19% were seen once. The CDR3 is 13 residues long. V was cut by 2 bases and J by 4 bases, with 6 bases left in between. The sequenced sample consisted of blood, either unsorted or a sorted T cell fraction (not recorded which). This chain joins TRBV12-3 or TRBV12-4 and TRBJ1-5; D is undetermined. The TCR comes from a male donor with ankylosing spondylitis. The CDR3 reads CASSLNGNQPQHF. CDR3 bases: TGTGCCAGCAGTTTAAATGGAAATCAGCCCCAGCATTTT.